These T cell receptor beta chains were read from a single sample in a study of blood T cell repertoires in COVID-19. The repertoire was sequenced with immunoSEQ multiplex PCR; TCRdb's copy has only in-frame clones and lacks some. The sample carries under 350,000 clones, around 85% recorded once. Sequencing was carried out using PBMCs or T cells enriched from blood (not recorded which). The receptors here all came from a woman in her forties with acute COVID-19. CDR3s include the opening cysteine and the closing phenylalanine or tryptophan. D genes are given only for firm matches. Rows may omit the clone size; those that give it use once, few, many or a size class.

V gene	clone size	D gene	J gene	CDR3 protein	CDR3 DNA
TRBV19	.	.	TRBJ1-4	CASSMSGSSTNEKLFF	TGTGCCAGTAGTATGAGCGGGAGCTCAACTAATGAAAAACTGTTTTTT
TRBV6-5	.	TRBD1	TRBJ1-1	CASSPRRTGNTEAFF	TGTGCCAGCAGTCCCAGAAGGACAGGGAATACTGAAGCTTTCTTT
TRBV7-8	once	.	TRBJ1-2	CASSRGGQTGLYGYTF	TGTGCCAGCAGCAGAGGAGGTCAGACAGGACTCTATGGCTACACCTTC
TRBV3-1/TRBV3-2	.	.	TRBJ2-7	CASSQRGSVLSSYEQYF	TGTGCCAGCAGCCAAAGGGGCAGCGTACTGAGCTCCTACGAGCAGTACTTC
TRBV28	.	TRBD2	TRBJ2-3	CASSWGKGLAGRTDTQYF	TGTGCCAGCAGTTGGGGTAAGGGACTAGCGGGAAGGACAGATACGCAGTATTTT
TRBV7-2	.	TRBD2	TRBJ2-7	CASSLVSSGGYYEQYF	TGTGCCAGCAGCTTAGTTTCTAGCGGGGGGTACTACGAGCAGTACTTC
TRBV5-4	.	TRBD1	TRBJ2-5	CASSPAGQGVRSQYF	TGTGCCAGCAGCCCCGCGGGACAGGGGGTGAGGTCCCAGTACTTC
TRBV5-1	.	.	TRBJ2-7	CASSLARVGYEQYF	TGCGCCAGCAGCTTGGCCAGGGTGGGCTACGAGCAGTACTTC
TRBV15	.	.	TRBJ1-1	CATSRGPRHELGTEAFF	TGTGCCACCAGCAGAGGACCCCGACACGAGTTGGGCACTGAAGCTTTCTTT
TRBV7-9	.	TRBD1	TRBJ1-4	CASSPTPGQGVEKLFF	TGTGCCAGCAGCCCAACTCCGGGACAGGGCGTTGAAAAACTGTTTTTT
TRBV18	.	.	TRBJ2-5	CASSPGLETQYF	TGTGCCAGCTCACCAGGGCTGGAGACCCAGTACTTC
TRBV28	.	.	TRBJ2-1	CASSLPGLGNEQFF	TGTGCCAGCAGTTTACCAGGTCTTGGCAATGAGCAGTTCTTC
TRBV21-1	.	.	TRBJ1-2	CAGLGNSYLPHYGYTF	TGTGCCGGGCTGGGCAACAGCTACTTGCCCCACTATGGCTACACCTTC
TRBV29-1	.	.	TRBJ1-1	CSVEHRADTEAFF	TGCAGCGTTGAACACAGGGCGGACACTGAAGCTTTCTTT
TRBV7-2	.	.	TRBJ1-1	CASSTSAGLAEAFF	TGTGCCAGCAGCACAAGTGCAGGGCTCGCTGAAGCTTTCTTT
TRBV9	.	.	TRBJ1-4	CASSGLGPPNEKLFF	TGTGCCAGCAGCGGACTGGGGCCCCCTAATGAAAAACTGTTTTTT
TRBV6-5	.	.	TRBJ1-4	CASSYHRETTNEKLFF	TGTGCCAGCAGTTACCACAGGGAAACAACTAATGAAAAACTGTTTTTT
TRBV7-3	.	.	TRBJ1-1	CASSLNIGADAFF	TGTGCCAGCAGCTTAAACATAGGGGCGGACGCTTTCTTT
TRBV16	.	.	TRBJ1-1	CASSTQSGGNTEAFF	TGTGCCAGCAGCACACAAAGCGGGGGTAACACTGAAGCTTTCTTT
TRBV14	.	.	TRBJ2-1	CASRQGGRNEQFF	TGTGCCAGCAGGCAAGGAGGGCGAAATGAGCAGTTCTTC
TRBV19	.	TRBD1	TRBJ2-1	CASSIRSHRLGTGIDNEQFF	TGTGCCAGTAGTATCAGGAGCCATCGACTCGGGACAGGGATTGACAATGAGCAGTTCTTC
TRBV6-5	.	TRBD1	TRBJ1-6	CASTRMTGVNSPLHF	TGTGCCAGCACCAGGATGACAGGGGTTAATTCACCCCTCCACTTT
TRBV18	few	.	TRBJ1-3	CASSPGGAGNTIYF	TGTGCCAGCTCACCAGGGGGCGCGGGAAACACCATATATTTT
TRBV19	.	.	TRBJ1-3	CASSIAHSSGNTIYF	TGTGCCAGTAGTATTGCCCATAGCTCTGGAAACACCATATATTTT
TRBV10-3	.	.	TRBJ2-7	CAITDGLNSYEQYF	TGTGCCATCACCGACGGACTTAACTCCTACGAGCAGTACTTC
TRBV21-1	.	.	TRBJ1-4	CASTAGQGPNEKLFF	TGTGCCAGCACCGCAGGACAGGGCCCTAATGAAAAACTGTTTTTT
TRBV7-9	.	.	TRBJ1-4	CASSLGGTNGNEKLFF	TGTGCCAGCAGCTTAGGGGGCACGAACGGAAATGAAAAACTGTTTTTT
TRBV20-1	once	.	TRBJ2-3	CSASPHRVGGKMVVSTDTQYF	TGCAGTGCTAGTCCTCACAGGGTCGGGGGGAAGATGGTGGTTAGCACAGATACGCAGTATTTT
TRBV3-1/TRBV3-2	.	.	TRBJ1-1	CASSQTRINTEAFF	TGTGCCAGCAGCCAAACCAGGATTAACACTGAAGCTTTCTTT
TRBV7-9	.	.	TRBJ1-4	CASSSGQRAEKLFF	TGTGCCAGCAGCTCAGGACAGCGAGCTGAAAAACTGTTTTTT
TRBV7-8	.	.	TRBJ2-5	CASSLLQETQYF	TGTGCCAGCAGCTTACTCCAAGAGACCCAGTACTTC
TRBV18	.	TRBD1	TRBJ2-3	CASSQGARTDTQYF	TGTGCCAGCTCCCAGGGGGCGCGGACAGATACGCAGTATTTT
TRBV20-1	.	TRBD1	TRBJ1-6	CSASRGGTGGSPLHF	TGCAGTGCTAGTAGAGGGGGGACAGGAGGATCACCCCTCCACTTT
TRBV4-3	.	.	TRBJ2-2	CASSQKRGGGTATGELFF	TGCGCCAGCAGCCAGAAGCGTGGGGGCGGGACAGCCACCGGGGAGCTGTTTTTT
TRBV7-7	.	TRBD2	TRBJ2-3	CASSSTAFGTSGEQYF	TGTGCTAGCAGCTCCACCGCCTTCGGGACTAGCGGAGAGCAGTATTTT
TRBV9	.	.	TRBJ2-2	CASSRDRYTGELFF	TGTGCCAGCAGCCGAGACAGGTACACCGGGGAGCTGTTTTTT
TRBV6-5	.	.	TRBJ1-5	CASSYRLPSNQPQHF	TGTGCCAGCAGTTACCGACTTCCTAGCAATCAGCCCCAGCATTTT
TRBV7-9	.	.	TRBJ1-2	CASSLNQGNYGYTF	TGTGCCAGCAGCTTAAACCAGGGTAACTATGGCTACACCTTC
TRBV28	.	.	TRBJ2-1	CASSAAGTNNEQFF	TGTGCCAGCAGTGCCGCCGGGACAAACAATGAGCAGTTCTTC
TRBV5-6	.	.	TRBJ2-2	CASSLARPYTGELFF	TGTGCCAGCAGCTTGGCTAGGCCGTACACCGGGGAGCTGTTTTTT
TRBV6-2/TRBV6-3	.	TRBD1	TRBJ1-1	CASSPGQGVRTEAFF	TGTGCCAGCAGTCCGGGACAGGGGGTTCGGACTGAAGCTTTCTTT
TRBV5-4	.	.	TRBJ1-2	CASSPRTANYGYTF	TGTGCCAGCAGCCCTCGGACAGCAAACTATGGCTACACCTTC
TRBV19	.	.	TRBJ1-1	CASNTGRIGNVFF	TGTGCCAGTAATACAGGGCGTATCGGAAATGTTTTCTTT
TRBV27	once	.	TRBJ1-1	CASSFGSTLNTEAFF	TGTGCCAGCAGTTTTGGTTCGACACTGAACACTGAAGCTTTCTTT
TRBV7-2	once	TRBD1	TRBJ2-2	CASSLSRQGAFTGELFF	TGTGCCAGCAGCTTATCTAGGCAGGGGGCGTTCACCGGGGAGCTGTTTTTT
TRBV14	.	.	TRBJ2-7	CASSAASLSSYEQYF	TGTGCCAGCAGCGCCGCGTCGTTAAGCTCCTACGAGCAGTACTTC
TRBV7-2	.	.	TRBJ2-6	CASSPPRSGANVLTF	TGTGCCAGCAGCCCCCCTCGGAGCGGGGCCAACGTCCTGACTTTC
TRBV5-1	.	.	TRBJ2-1	CASSEDFIEQFF	TGCGCCAGCAGCGAGGACTTCATTGAGCAGTTCTTC